The T cell receptor beta chain under discussion was sequenced for a study of technical replicates of blood from several donors. Generated by immunoSEQ multiplex PCR, the TCRdb table keeps only in-frame clones and is missing some. The table records 60,000 to 75,000 clones, 95% to 97% of them present only once. This clonotype was obtained from a human donor in good health. The specimen was T cells isolated from PBMCs.

CDR3 nucleotide sequence: TGTGCCAGCAGCCTAACAGGGGGGGAGCAGTACTTC. Translation: CASSLTGGEQYF. The chain combines TRBV7-9 with TRBJ2-7, with TRBD1 identical over 8 bases. This CDR3 is 12 amino acids long. Trimming took 5 bases from V and 7 from J; bases not matched to a gene: 4. CDR1 and CDR2 (germline): SEHNR, FQNEAQ (reference sequence).